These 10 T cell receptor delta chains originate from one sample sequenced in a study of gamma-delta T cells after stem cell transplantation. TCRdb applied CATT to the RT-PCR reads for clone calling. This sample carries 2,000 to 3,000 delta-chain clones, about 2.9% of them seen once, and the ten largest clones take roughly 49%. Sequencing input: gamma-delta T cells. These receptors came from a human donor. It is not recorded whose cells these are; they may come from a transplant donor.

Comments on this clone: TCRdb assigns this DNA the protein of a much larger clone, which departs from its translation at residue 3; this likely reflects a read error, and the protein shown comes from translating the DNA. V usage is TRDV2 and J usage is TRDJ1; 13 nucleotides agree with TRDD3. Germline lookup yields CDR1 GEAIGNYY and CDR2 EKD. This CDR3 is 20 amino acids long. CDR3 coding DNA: TGTGCCCGTGACTCCCTACTGGGGGATACGCTTCGATCGATCACCGATAAACTCATCTTT. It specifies CARDSLLGDTLRSITDKLIF.

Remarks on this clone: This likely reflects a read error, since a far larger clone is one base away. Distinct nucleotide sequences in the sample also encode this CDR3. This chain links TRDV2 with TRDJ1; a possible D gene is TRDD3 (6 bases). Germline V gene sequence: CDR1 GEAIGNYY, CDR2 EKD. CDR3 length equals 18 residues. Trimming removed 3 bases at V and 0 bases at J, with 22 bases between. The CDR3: CACDGIRLGDTDTDKLIF. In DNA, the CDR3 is TGTGCCTGTGACGGGATCCGACTGGGTGATACGGACACCGATAAACTCATCTTT.

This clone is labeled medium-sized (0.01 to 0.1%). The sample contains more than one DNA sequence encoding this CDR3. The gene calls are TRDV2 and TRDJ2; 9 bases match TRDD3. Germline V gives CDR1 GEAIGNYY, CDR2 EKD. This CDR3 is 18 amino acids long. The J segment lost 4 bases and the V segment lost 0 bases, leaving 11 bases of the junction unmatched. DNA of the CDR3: TGTGCCTGTGACACCGTCTCGGGGATACGGGCTTCGACAGCACAACTCTTCTTT. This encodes CACDTVSGIRASTAQLFF.

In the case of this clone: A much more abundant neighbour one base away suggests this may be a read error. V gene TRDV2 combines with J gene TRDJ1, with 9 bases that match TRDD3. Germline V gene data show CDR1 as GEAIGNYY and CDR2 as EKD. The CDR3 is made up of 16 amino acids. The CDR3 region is CACDTLGDLKGDKPIF. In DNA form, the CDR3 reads TGTGCCTGTGACACGCTGGGGGATCTTAAGGGCGATAAACCCATCTTT.

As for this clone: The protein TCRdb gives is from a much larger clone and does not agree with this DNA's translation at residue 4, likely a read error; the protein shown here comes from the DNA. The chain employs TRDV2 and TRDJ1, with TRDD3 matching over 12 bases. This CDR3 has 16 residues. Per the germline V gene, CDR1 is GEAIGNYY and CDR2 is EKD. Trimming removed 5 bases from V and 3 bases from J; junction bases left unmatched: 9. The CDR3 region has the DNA TGTGCCTGTGGCACTCTACTGGGGGATACTTCCGATAAACTCATCTTT. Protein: CACGTLLGDTSDKLIF.

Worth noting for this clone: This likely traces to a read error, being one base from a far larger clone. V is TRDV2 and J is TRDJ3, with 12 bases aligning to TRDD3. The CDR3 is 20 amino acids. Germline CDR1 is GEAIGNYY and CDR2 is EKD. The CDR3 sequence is CACDTVLGDTLSWGTRQMFF. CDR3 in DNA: TGTGCCTGTGACACCGTACTGGGGGATACCCTCTCCTGGGGCACCCGACAGATGTTTTTC.

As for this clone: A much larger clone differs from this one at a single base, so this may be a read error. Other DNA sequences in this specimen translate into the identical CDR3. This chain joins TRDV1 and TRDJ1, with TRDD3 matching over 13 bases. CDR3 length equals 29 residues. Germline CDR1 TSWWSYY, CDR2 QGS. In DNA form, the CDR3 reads TGTGCTCTTGGTGAACCCCTTAACGGATTCCAAATATTCGCCGTTTTTACTGGGGGATACGCCAAGTACACCGATAAACTCATCTTT. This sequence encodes CALGEPLNGFQIFAVFTGGYAKYTDKLIF.

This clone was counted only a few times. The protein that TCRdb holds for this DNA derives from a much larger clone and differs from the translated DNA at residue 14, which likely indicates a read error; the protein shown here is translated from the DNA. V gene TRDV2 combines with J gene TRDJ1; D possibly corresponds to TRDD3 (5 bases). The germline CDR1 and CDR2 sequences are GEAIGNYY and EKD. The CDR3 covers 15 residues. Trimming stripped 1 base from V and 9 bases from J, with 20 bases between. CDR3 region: CACDTVGALTAQLIF. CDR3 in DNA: TGTGCCTGTGACACGGTTGGGGCTTTGACAGCACAACTCATCTTT.

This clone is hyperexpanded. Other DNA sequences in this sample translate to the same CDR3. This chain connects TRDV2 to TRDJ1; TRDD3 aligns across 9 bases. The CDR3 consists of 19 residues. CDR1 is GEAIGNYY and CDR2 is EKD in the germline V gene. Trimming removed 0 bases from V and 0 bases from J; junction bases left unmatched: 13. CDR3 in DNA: TGTGCCTGTGACACCGCCTCAACTGGGGGAACCCTGTACACCGATAAACTCATCTTT. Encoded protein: CACDTASTGGTLYTDKLIF.

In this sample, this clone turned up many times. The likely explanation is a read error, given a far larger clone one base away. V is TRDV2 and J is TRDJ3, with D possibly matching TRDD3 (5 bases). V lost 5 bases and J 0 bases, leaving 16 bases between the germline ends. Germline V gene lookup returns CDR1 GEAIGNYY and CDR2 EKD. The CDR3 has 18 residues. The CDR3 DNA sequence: TGTGCCTGTGGCACGTGGGGAGCGAGCTCCTGGGACACCCGACAGATGTTTTTC. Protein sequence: CACGTWGASSWDTRQMFF.